The 5 T cell receptor beta chains given below trace back to one sample, sequenced in a study of blood T cell repertoires in COVID-19. TCRdb keeps only in-frame clones here, not all; method: immunoSEQ multiplex PCR. This table holds roughly 110,000 clones, 84% found once. The sequencing input was peripheral blood. These receptors were collected from a human donor in a cohort sampled during active COVID-19.

This CDR3 reads CASRSQGAGQPQHF. CDR3 bases: TGTGCCAGTAGATCACAGGGGGCTGGTCAGCCCCAGCATTTT. The chain links TRBV19 to TRBJ1-5; 9 positions match TRBD1. CDR1 and CDR2 from the germline V gene are LNHDA and SQIVND (reference sequence). The CDR3 has 14 residues. Trimming at V came to 6 bases and at J to 6 bases, leaving 6 bases not matched to a gene. Based on the CDR3 plus reference TRBV19 and TRBJ1-5, the full variable domain is DGGITQSPKYLFRKEGQNVTLSCEQNLNHDAMYWYRQDPGQGLRLIYYSQIVNDFQKGDIAEGYSVSREKKESFPLTVTSAQKNPTAFYLCASRSQGAGQPQHFGDGTRLSIL.

This chain links TRBV18 with TRBJ1-2, with D perhaps matching TRBD1 (6 bases). V lost 3 bases, J lost 4 bases, and 18 bases lay in between. Per the germline V gene, CDR1 is KGHSH and CDR2 is LQKENI. This CDR3 has 16 amino acids. CDR3 residues: CASSPPTGELSYGYTF. CDR3 coding DNA: TGTGCCAGCTCACCCCCGACAGGTGAGCTTTCCTATGGCTACACCTTC.

This sequence joins TRBV3-1 (or the pseudogene TRBV3-2) and TRBJ2-1; D may be TRBD2 (6 bases). This CDR3 is built from 13 residues. Germline V CDR1 and CDR2: LGHDT, YNNKEL (reference sequence). V was shortened by 4 bases and J by 6 bases, with 10 bases between the two germline ends. Here the CDR3 reads CASSLVEGNEQFF. DNA for the CDR3: TGTGCCAGCAGCCTCGTGGAGGGCAATGAGCAGTTCTTC.

V is TRBV5-1 and J is TRBJ1-1; maybe TRBD1 (5 bases). The CDR3 runs 13 residues. Germline V gene sequence: CDR1 SGHRS, CDR2 YFSETQ. Trimming cost V 2 bases and J 5 bases, with 10 bases left between them. The CDR3 bases are TGCGCCAGCAGCTTCGACGGGGGGACTGAAGCTTTCTTT. Translation gives CASSFDGGTEAFF.

The sample holds a few counts of this clone. V usage is TRBV24-1 and J usage is TRBJ1-3; 9 bases fit TRBD1. The CDR3 contains 15 residues. In germline, CDR1 is KGHDR, CDR2 SFDVKD. The trim removed 5 bases at V and 1 base at J, leaving 2 bases unmatched. The CDR3 spells CATSAGQGSGNTIYF. CDR3 nucleotide sequence: TGTGCCACCAGTGCGGGACAGGGTTCTGGAAACACCATATATTTT.